This is a list of T cell receptor beta chains from one sample in a study of identical twins. TCRdb recomputed calls from the 5' RACE reads with MiXCR, one row per CDR3 protein. The data show more than 650,000 distinct CDR3 sequences, 5.5% to 6.5% seen once. Sequences were obtained from naive T cells sorted from blood. These receptors all stem from a young man in good health. The CDR3 runs from the conserved cysteine through the conserved F or W. A D gene is named only where the DNA matches it firmly. For some rows the clone size is stated as once, few or many, or as a class when expanded; others skip it.

CGTGGEPSDTEAFF,TGCGGAACAGGGGGCGAACCCTCGGACACTGAAGCTTTCTTT,NA,TRBV20-1,TRBJ1-1,TRBD1
CAWSGGPDEQYF,TGTGCCTGGAGTGGGGGGCCCGACGAGCAGTACTTC,NA,TRBV30,TRBJ2-7,NA
CSASLLAGGKGYTF,TGCAGTGCTAGCCTTTTGGCGGGCGGGAAGGGCTACACCTTC,many,TRBV20-1,TRBJ1-2,NA
CASSQFLGDRRYNEQFF,TGTGCCAGCAGCCAATTTTTAGGCGACAGGCGATACAATGAGCAGTTCTTC,NA,TRBV3-1,TRBJ2-1,NA
CASSLSSGSFYEQYF,TGTGCCAGCAGTTTATCGAGCGGGAGTTTCTACGAGCAGTACTTC,few,TRBV27,TRBJ2-7,TRBD2
CSAEDRGSNYGYTF,TGCAGCGCTGAGGACAGGGGTTCTAACTATGGCTACACCTTC,many,TRBV29-1,TRBJ1-2,TRBD1
CATSDPTSDHTDTQYF,TGTGCCACCAGTGACCCGACTAGCGATCACACAGATACGCAGTATTTT,NA,TRBV24-1,TRBJ2-3,TRBD2
CSVEERPSGRSYNEQFF,TGCAGCGTTGAAGAAAGGCCTAGCGGTCGCTCCTACAATGAGCAGTTCTTC,NA,TRBV29-1,TRBJ2-1,TRBD2
CASRGKGPGEQYF,TGTGCCAGCAGGGGAAAAGGGCCAGGCGAGCAGTACTTC,NA,TRBV28,TRBJ2-7,NA
CASSLAESGRGYNEQFF,TGCGCCAGCAGCTTGGCCGAGAGCGGGAGGGGCTACAATGAGCAGTTCTTC,many,TRBV5-1,TRBJ2-1,TRBD2
CASSGTGTGYEQYF,TGCGCCAGCAGCGGTACGGGGACGGGGTACGAGCAGTACTTC,NA,TRBV5-1,TRBJ2-7,NA
CSARAPGTSVREQFF,TGCAGTGCTAGAGCCCCCGGGACTAGCGTTCGTGAGCAGTTCTTC,NA,TRBV20-1,TRBJ2-1,TRBD2
CSAPPSGSFNEQFF,TGCAGTGCGCCCCCTAGCGGGAGCTTCAATGAGCAGTTCTTC,NA,TRBV20-1,TRBJ2-1,TRBD2
CASSLRTGNGGNEKLFF,TGTGCCAGCAGCTTACGGACAGGGAATGGAGGGAATGAAAAACTGTTTTTT,many,TRBV7-9,TRBJ1-4,TRBD1
CAISDSGTDTQYF,TGTGCCATCAGTGATTCAGGCACAGATACGCAGTATTTT,many,TRBV10-3,TRBJ2-3,NA
CASSLDRVNTGELFF,TGTGCCAGCAGCTTGGACAGGGTAAACACCGGGGAGCTGTTTTTT,few,TRBV5-5,TRBJ2-2,NA
CSAGQGRTGELFF,TGCAGCGCCGGACAGGGAAGGACCGGGGAGCTGTTTTTT,many,TRBV29-1,TRBJ2-2,TRBD1
CASSVVQPGLTSGRDNEQFF,TGTGCCAGCAGCGTAGTACAGCCGGGGTTGACTAGCGGGAGAGACAATGAGCAGTTCTTC,many,TRBV9,TRBJ2-1,TRBD2
CASSQVSELETQYF,TGTGCCAGCAGCCAAGTCAGCGAGTTAGAGACCCAGTACTTC,few,TRBV14,TRBJ2-5,NA
CASTLVSAMNTEAFF,TGTGCTAGTACTTTGGTAAGCGCAATGAACACTGAAGCTTTCTTT,NA,TRBV12-5,TRBJ1-1,NA